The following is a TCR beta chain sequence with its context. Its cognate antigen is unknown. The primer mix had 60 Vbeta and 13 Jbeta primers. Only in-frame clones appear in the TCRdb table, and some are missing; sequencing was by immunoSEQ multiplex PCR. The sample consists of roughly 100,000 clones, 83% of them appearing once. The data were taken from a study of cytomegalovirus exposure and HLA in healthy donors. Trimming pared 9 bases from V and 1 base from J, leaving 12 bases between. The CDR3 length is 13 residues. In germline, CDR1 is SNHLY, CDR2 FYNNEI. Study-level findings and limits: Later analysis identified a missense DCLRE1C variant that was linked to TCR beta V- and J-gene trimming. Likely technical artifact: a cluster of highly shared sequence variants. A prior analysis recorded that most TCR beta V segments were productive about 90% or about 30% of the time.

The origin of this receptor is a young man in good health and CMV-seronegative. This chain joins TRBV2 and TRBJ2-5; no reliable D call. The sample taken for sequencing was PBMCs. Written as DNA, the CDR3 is TGTGCCAGTAGGCGGAACCGCCAAGAGACCCAGTACTTC. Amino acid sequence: CASRRNRQETQYF.